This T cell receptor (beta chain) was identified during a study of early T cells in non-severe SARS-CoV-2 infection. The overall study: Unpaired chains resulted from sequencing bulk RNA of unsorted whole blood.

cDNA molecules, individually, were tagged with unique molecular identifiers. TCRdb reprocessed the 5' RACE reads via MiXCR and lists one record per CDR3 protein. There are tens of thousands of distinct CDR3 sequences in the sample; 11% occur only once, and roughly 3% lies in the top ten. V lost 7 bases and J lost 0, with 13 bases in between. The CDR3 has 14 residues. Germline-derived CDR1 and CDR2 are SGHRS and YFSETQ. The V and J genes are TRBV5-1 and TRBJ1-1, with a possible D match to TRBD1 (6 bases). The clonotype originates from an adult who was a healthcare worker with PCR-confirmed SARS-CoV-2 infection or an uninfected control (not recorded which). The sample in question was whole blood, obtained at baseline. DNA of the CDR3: TGCGCCAGCCGAAGCACAGGGTTGAACACTGAAGCTTTCTTT. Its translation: CASRSTGLNTEAFF.